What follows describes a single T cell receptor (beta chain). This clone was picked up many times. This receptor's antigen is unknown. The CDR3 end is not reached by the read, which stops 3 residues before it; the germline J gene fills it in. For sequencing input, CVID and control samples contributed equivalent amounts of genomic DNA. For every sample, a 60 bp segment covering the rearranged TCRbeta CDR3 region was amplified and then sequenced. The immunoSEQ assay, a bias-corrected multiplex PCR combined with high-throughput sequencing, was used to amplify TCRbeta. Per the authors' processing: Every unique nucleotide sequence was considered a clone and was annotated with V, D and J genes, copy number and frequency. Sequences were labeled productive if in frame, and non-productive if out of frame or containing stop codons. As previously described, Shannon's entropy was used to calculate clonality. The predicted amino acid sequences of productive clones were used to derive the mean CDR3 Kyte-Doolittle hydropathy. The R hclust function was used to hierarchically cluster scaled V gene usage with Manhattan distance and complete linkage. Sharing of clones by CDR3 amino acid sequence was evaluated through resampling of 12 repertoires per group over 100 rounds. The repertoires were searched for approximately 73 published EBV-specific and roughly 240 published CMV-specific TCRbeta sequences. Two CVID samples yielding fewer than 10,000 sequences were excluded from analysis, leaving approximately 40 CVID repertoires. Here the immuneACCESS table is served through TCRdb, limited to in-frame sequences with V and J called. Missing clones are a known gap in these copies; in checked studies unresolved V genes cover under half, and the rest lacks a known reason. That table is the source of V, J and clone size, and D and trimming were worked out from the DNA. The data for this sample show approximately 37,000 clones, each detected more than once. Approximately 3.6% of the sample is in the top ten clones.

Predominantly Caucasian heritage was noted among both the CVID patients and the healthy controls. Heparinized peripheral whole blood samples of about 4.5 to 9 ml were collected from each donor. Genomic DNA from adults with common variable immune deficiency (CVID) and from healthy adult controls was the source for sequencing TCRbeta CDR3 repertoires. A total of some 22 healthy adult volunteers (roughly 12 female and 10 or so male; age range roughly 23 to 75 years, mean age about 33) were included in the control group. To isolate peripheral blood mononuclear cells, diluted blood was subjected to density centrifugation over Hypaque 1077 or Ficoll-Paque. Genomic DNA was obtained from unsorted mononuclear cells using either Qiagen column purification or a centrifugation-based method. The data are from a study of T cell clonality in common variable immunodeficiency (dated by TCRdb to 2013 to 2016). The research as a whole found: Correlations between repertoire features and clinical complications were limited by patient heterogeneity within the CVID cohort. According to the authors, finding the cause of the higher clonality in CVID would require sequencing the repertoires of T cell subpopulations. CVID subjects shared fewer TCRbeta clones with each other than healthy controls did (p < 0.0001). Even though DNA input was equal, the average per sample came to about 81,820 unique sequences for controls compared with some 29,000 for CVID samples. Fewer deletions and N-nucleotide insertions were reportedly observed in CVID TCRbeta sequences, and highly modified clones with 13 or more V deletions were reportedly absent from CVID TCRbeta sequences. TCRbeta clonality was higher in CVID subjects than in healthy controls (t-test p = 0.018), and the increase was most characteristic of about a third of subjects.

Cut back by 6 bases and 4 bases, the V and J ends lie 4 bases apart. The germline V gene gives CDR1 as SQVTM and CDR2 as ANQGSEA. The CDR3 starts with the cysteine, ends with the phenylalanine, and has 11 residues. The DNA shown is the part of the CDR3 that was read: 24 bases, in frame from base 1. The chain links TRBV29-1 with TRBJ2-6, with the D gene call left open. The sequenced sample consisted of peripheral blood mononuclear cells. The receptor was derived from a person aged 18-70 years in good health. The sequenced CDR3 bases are TGCAGCGTATCAGGGGCCAACGTC. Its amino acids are CSVSGANV. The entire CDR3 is CSVSGANVLTF.